This TCR beta chain is from a study of T cells in Graves' hyperthyroidism and ophthalmopathy. The CDR3 covers 15 residues. Looked up from germline, CDR1 is SGHRS and CDR2 is YFSETQ. V lost 6 bases and J 4 bases, leaving 19 bases between the germline ends. It was RNA transcripts that yielded the amplified TCR beta CDR3 regions. The HTBI primer set was used in a first-round RT-PCR of the TCR CDR3. TCRdb fed the multiplex PCR reads into MiXCR, producing one record per CDR3 protein. The sample records 700,000 or so distinct CDR3 sequences, about a sixth being singletons. This clonotype has at least ten counts.

The sample was blood. The chain links TRBV5-1 to TRBJ2-5, with a weak D call TRBD1 (5 bases). This TCR derives from a man between 18 and 35 years old with Graves' hyperthyroidism. The CDR3 sequence is CASKGIGLWAETQYF. CDR3 nucleotides: TGCGCCAGCAAGGGGATAGGCCTCTGGGCAGAGACCCAGTACTTC.